This is a list of T cell receptor beta chains from one sample in a study of CD8+ T cells in alopecia areata. Generated by immunoSEQ multiplex PCR, the TCRdb table keeps only in-frame clones and is missing some. The data show 270,000 or so clones, with roughly 64% seen just once and more than 1.5% held by the top ten. Sequenced here: CD4+ T cells sorted from blood, sampled at week 24, from a patient treated with tofacitinib. These receptors all come from a human donor with alopecia areata. Each CDR3 is given with its conserved first and last residue. D genes are given only for firm matches. Clone size is given for some rows only: seen once, a few or many times, or a class if the clone is expanded.

d_call	cdr3_length	j_call	v_call	clone_size	cdr3_aa	cdr3_nt
.	16	TRBJ1-4	TRBV7-6	.	CASSLEPRATNEKLFF	TGTGCCAGCAGCTTAGAGCCGCGTGCAACTAATGAAAAACTGTTTTTT
.	14	TRBJ1-1	TRBV29-1	.	CSVVIGTMNTEAFF	TGCAGCGTTGTTATCGGGACTATGAACACTGAAGCTTTCTTT
.	14	TRBJ2-1	TRBV6-6	.	CASSYPQRDNEQFF	TGTGCCAGCAGTTACCCCCAGCGGGACAATGAGCAGTTCTTC
.	13	TRBJ2-5	TRBV29-1	few	CSVMTRSEETQYF	TGCAGCGTCATGACCCGATCCGAAGAGACCCAGTACTTC
.	16	TRBJ1-4	TRBV30	.	CAWRNRDSATNEKLFF	TGTGCCTGGAGAAACAGGGATTCTGCAACTAATGAAAAACTGTTTTTT
.	14	TRBJ2-2	TRBV19	few	CASSLTLGTEELFF	TGTGCCAGTAGTCTAACACTAGGGACGGAGGAGCTGTTTTTT
TRBD1	15	TRBJ1-2	TRBV29-1	.	CSVEGGQGSTGGYTF	TGCAGCGTTGAGGGTGGACAGGGGTCTACCGGTGGCTACACCTTC
.	15	TRBJ1-5	TRBV6-1	.	CASSDVANSNQPQHF	TGTGCCAGCAGTGATGTGGCAAATAGCAATCAGCCCCAGCATTTT
.	16	TRBJ1-2	TRBV18	.	CASSPRQDSYGYGYTF	TGTGCCAGCTCACCACGACAGGACAGCTACGGCTATGGCTACACCTTC
.	16	TRBJ1-5	TRBV2	few	CASSKSGGPYNQPQHF	TGTGCCAGCAGCAAAAGTGGGGGGCCCTACAATCAGCCCCAGCATTTT
TRBD1	18	TRBJ1-1	TRBV4-1	.	CASSQQDLWRTGGTEAFF	TGCGCCAGCAGCCAACAGGACCTTTGGAGGACAGGGGGCACTGAAGCTTTCTTT
.	15	TRBJ1-5	TRBV7-2	once	CASSLGRDPRQPQHF	TGTGCCAGCAGCTTAGGCCGGGACCCACGTCAGCCCCAGCATTTT
.	15	TRBJ2-5	TRBV5-1	.	CASSSSLDPRETQYF	TGCGCCAGCAGCTCGTCCTTGGACCCTCGGGAGACCCAGTACTTC
.	15	TRBJ2-2	TRBV5-1	.	CASSKPDSNTGELFF	TGCGCCAGCAGCAAACCGGACAGCAACACCGGGGAGCTGTTTTTT
.	13	TRBJ1-1	TRBV11-2	.	CASSLVSYTEAFF	TGTGCCAGCAGCTTAGTGTCGTATACTGAAGCTTTCTTT
.	14	TRBJ1-5	TRBV30	.	CAWSVAGAHQPQHF	TGTGCCTGGAGTGTTGCCGGGGCCCATCAGCCCCAGCATTTT
TRBD1	17	TRBJ2-4	TRBV25-1	.	CASSEYGTGNYKNIQYF	TGTGCCAGCAGTGAATACGGGACAGGGAATTACAAAAACATTCAGTACTTC
TRBD1	16	TRBJ2-3	TRBV18	.	CASSPVRDRSTDTQYF	TGTGCCAGCTCACCGGTCCGGGACAGGAGCACAGATACGCAGTATTTT
.	15	TRBJ2-1	TRBV7-2	.	CASSTRRSGQYEQFF	TGTGCCAGCAGCACCCGCCGGTCGGGGCAGTATGAGCAGTTCTTC
TRBD1	14	TRBJ1-5	TRBV13	few	CASSDRDRGQPQHF	TGTGCCAGCAGTGATCGGGACAGGGGTCAGCCCCAGCATTTT
.	14	TRBJ2-5	TRBV29-1	few	CSAPGTAFQETQYF	TGCAGCGCCCCCGGGACGGCTTTCCAAGAGACCCAGTACTTC
.	15	TRBJ1-3	TRBV30	.	CAWSGDRFSGNTIYF	TGTGCCTGGAGTGGCGACAGGTTCTCTGGAAACACCATATATTTT
.	14	TRBJ2-7	TRBV5-1	.	CASSLTGLLYEQYF	TGCGCCAGCAGCTTGACGGGACTCCTCTACGAGCAGTACTTC
TRBD1	18	TRBJ1-1	TRBV28	.	CASSPHRDRAGLFTEAFF	TGTGCCAGCAGCCCTCACAGGGACAGGGCAGGCCTGTTCACTGAAGCTTTCTTT
TRBD1	13	TRBJ2-7	TRBV28	few	CASRGDRLSEQYF	TGTGCCAGCAGGGGGGACAGGTTGAGCGAGCAGTACTTC
.	17	TRBJ2-6	TRBV5-1	.	CASSLNLPYSGANVLTF	TGCGCCAGCAGCTTGAATCTGCCCTACTCTGGGGCCAACGTCCTGACTTTC
.	14	TRBJ2-5	TRBV7-9	.	CASTPSGTQETQYF	TGTGCCAGCACCCCTTCGGGGACTCAAGAGACCCAGTACTTC
TRBD1	14	TRBJ1-2	TRBV7-8	.	CASSHRDRSRGYTF	TGTGCCAGCAGCCACCGGGACAGGTCCCGGGGCTACACCTTC
.	15	TRBJ1-2	TRBV2	.	CASTPTGQLTYGYTF	TGTGCCAGCACTCCTACGGGTCAGCTGACCTATGGCTACACCTTC
.	15	TRBJ1-5	TRBV23-1	few	CASTGTAYSNQPQHF	TGCGCCAGCACCGGGACGGCATATAGCAATCAGCCCCAGCATTTT
.	15	TRBJ2-1	TRBV7-9	.	CASSVDSSSYNEQFF	TGTGCCAGCAGCGTAGACTCGAGCTCCTACAATGAGCAGTTCTTC
.	11	TRBJ2-2	TRBV10-3	.	CAIRVPGELFF	TGTGCCATCAGGGTTCCCGGGGAGCTGTTTTTT
.	14	TRBJ2-7	TRBV25-1	.	CASSEYPSSYEQYF	TGTGCCAGCAGTGAATACCCGAGCTCCTACGAGCAGTACTTC
.	12	TRBJ2-5	TRBV29-1	few	CSGGGFDETQYF	TGCAGCGGCGGCGGATTTGATGAGACCCAGTACTTC
.	13	TRBJ1-2	TRBV27	few	CASSPRVAGGYTF	TGTGCCAGCAGTCCCCGAGTTGCGGGGGGCTACACCTTC
.	15	TRBJ2-7	TRBV6-5	.	CASSYSGLLSNEQYF	TGTGCCAGCAGTTACTCGGGACTCCTCTCAAACGAGCAGTACTTC
TRBD1	14	TRBJ1-5	TRBV9	.	CASSVDPRQGAQHF	TGTGCCAGCAGCGTAGACCCCAGACAGGGAGCCCAGCATTTT
TRBD1	14	TRBJ2-5	TRBV28	few	CASSLRDRQETQYF	TGTGCCAGCAGTTTAAGGGACAGGCAAGAGACCCAGTACTTC
.	16	TRBJ2-3	TRBV11-1	.	CASSRGGRRDTDTQYF	TGTGCCAGCAGCCGTGGGGGGCGGAGGGACACAGATACGCAGTATTTT
.	16	TRBJ2-7	TRBV6-6	once	CASSYRLERRGHEQYF	TGTGCCAGCAGTTACCGACTTGAGCGCAGGGGCCACGAGCAGTACTTC